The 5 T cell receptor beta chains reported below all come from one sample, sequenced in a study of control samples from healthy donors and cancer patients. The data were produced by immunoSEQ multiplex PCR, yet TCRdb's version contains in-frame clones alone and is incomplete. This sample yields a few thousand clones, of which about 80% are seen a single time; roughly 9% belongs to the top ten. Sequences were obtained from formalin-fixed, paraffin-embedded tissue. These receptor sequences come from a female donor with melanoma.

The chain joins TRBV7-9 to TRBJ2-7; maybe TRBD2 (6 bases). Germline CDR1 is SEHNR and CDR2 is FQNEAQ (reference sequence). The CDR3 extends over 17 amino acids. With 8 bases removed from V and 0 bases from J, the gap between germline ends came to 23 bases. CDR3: CASGLFPGISSSYEQYF. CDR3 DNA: TGTGCCAGCGGACTATTTCCCGGGATCTCGAGCTCCTACGAGCAGTACTTC.

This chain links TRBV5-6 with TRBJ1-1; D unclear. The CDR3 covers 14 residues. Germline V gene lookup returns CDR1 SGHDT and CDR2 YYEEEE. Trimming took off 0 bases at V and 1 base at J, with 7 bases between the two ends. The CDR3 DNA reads TGTGCCAGCAGCTTGGCCGGGAGGAACACTGAAGCTTTCTTT. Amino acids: CASSLAGRNTEAFF. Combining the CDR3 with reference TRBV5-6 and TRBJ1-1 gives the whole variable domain DAGVTQSPTHLIKTRGQQVTLRCSPKSGHDTVSWYQQALGQGPQFIFQYYEEEERQRGNFPDRFSGHQFPNYSSELNVNALLLGDSALYLCASSLAGRNTEAFFGQGTRLTVV.

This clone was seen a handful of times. Here the CDR3 DNA reads TGTGCCAGCTCACCACAGGGGGCCGAGCCCCAGCATTTT. Translated: CASSPQGAEPQHF. V and J are TRBV18 and TRBJ1-5; 7 bases line up with TRBD1. This CDR3 region has 13 residues. The V segment lost 1 base and the J segment 8 bases; nucleotides outside the gene matches: 2. Germline lookup yields CDR1 KGHSH and CDR2 LQKENI.

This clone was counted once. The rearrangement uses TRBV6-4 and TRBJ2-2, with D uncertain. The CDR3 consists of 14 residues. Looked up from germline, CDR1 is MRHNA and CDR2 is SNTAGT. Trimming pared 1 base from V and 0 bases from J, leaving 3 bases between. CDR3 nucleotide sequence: TGTGCCAGCAGTGACTTGACGAACACCGGGGAGCTGTTTTTT. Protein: CASSDLTNTGELFF.

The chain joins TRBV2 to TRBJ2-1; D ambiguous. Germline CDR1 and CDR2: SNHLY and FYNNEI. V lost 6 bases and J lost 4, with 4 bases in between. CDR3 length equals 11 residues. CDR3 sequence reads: CASSTYNEQFF. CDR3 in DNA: TGTGCCAGCAGCACGTACAATGAGCAGTTCTTC.